This T cell receptor beta chain was obtained from a study of cytomegalovirus exposure and HLA in healthy donors. PCR primers comprised 60 Vbeta and 13 Jbeta primers. Libraries were prepared by immunoSEQ multiplex PCR; TCRdb keeps only in-frame clonotypes and omits some of them. The sample yields some 150,000 clones, 60% to 80% seen once. With V trimmed by 6 bases and J by 4 bases, 9 bases remained unmatched. Germline lookup yields CDR1 MNHNY and CDR2 SVGAGI (reference sequence). The CDR3 is 15 residues long. The clonotype originates from a man aged 25-45 years in good health and CMV-seropositive. The sample was PBMCs. V is TRBV6-6 and J is TRBJ2-1, with 7 bases lining up with TRBD2. The CDR3 sequence is CASSPTSAEYNEQFF. In nucleotides, the CDR3 is TGTGCCAGCAGCCCAACTAGCGCCGAGTACAATGAGCAGTTCTTC.